These 19 T cell receptor beta chains came from one sample sequenced in a study of cytomegalovirus exposure and HLA in healthy donors. Amplification used 60 Vbeta primers and 13 Jbeta primers. Sequencing used immunoSEQ multiplex PCR; TCRdb keeps in-frame clones, though not all of them. In the table there are about 190,000 clones, roughly four fifths of which are singletons. Sequences were obtained from PBMCs. The receptor source for this set is a woman aged 18-29 years in good health and CMV-seronegative.

The J gene is TRBJ1-3, the V gene TRBV19; 8 bases fit TRBD1. The ends lost 7 bases at V and 0 bases at J; junction bases unmatched: 5. CDR1 and CDR2 (germline): LNHDA, SQIVND (reference sequence). CDR3 size: 15 residues. For the CDR3, the DNA is TGTGCCAGTAAGGACAGGGCTTACTCTGGAAACACCATATATTTT. As protein: CASKDRAYSGNTIYF.

The sample holds one count of this clone. V and J are TRBV15 and TRBJ1-1; no clear D gene. Germline V gene data show CDR1 as LNHNV and CDR2 as YYDKDF (reference sequence). The CDR3 extends over 13 amino acids. V was cut by 8 bases and J by 1 base, with 11 bases left in between. The CDR3 sequence: CATCRAGNTEAFF. Here the CDR3 DNA reads TGTGCCACCTGTCGAGCGGGGAACACTGAAGCTTTCTTT.

This clone was seen only once. V gene TRBV27 combines with J gene TRBJ1-4; tentatively, D is TRBD1 (5 bases). The germline gives CDR1 MNHEY, CDR2 SMNVEV (reference sequence). This CDR3 comprises 15 residues. V lost 3 bases, J lost 8 bases, and 16 bases lay in between. The CDR3 sequence is CASSFWRGFGEKLFF. CDR3 nucleotide sequence: TGTGCCAGCAGTTTCTGGAGGGGCTTTGGCGAAAAACTGTTTTTT. Using reference TRBV27 and TRBJ1-4 for the parts outside the CDR3, the full variable domain is EAQVTQNPRYLITVTGKKLTVTCSQNMNHEYMSWYRQDPGLGLRQIYYSMNVEVTDKGDVPEGYKVSRKEKRNFPLILESPSPNQTSLYFCASSFWRGFGEKLFFGSGTQLSVL.

Points on this clone: This CDR3 is also generated by other DNA sequences in the sample. This chain joins TRBV6-5 and TRBJ2-7; D ambiguous. Germline-derived CDR1 and CDR2 are MNHEY and SVGAGI. Trimming shortened V by 2 bases and J by 0 bases, and 5 bases separated the two germline ends. This CDR3 is 13 amino acids long. The CDR3 sequence is CASSYLSSYEQYF. The CDR3 DNA is TGTGCCAGCAGTTACCTAAGCTCCTACGAGCAGTACTTC.

V is TRBV7-2 and J is TRBJ2-7; 7 bases match TRBD1. The CDR3 sequence is 15 residues long. Per the germline V gene, CDR1 is SGHTA and CDR2 is FQGNSA. After removal of 2 bases from V and 2 bases from J, the junction contained 6 bases not matched to a gene. The CDR3 sequence is CASSLSYRGPYEQYF. The CDR3 bases are TGTGCCAGCAGCTTAAGTTACAGGGGCCCCTACGAGCAGTACTTC.

The chain joins TRBV6-6 to TRBJ2-7; TRBD1 aligns across 9 bases. The junction had 7 bases not matched to a gene; V was cut back by 6 bases and J by 4 bases. CDR3 length equals 14 residues. In germline, CDR1 is MNHNY, CDR2 SVGAGI (reference sequence). CDR3 DNA: TGTGCCAGCAGGTCCGGGACAGGGACGTACGAGCAGTACTTC. Translated: CASRSGTGTYEQYF.

The V call is TRBV7-8, the J call TRBJ1-2; D is perhaps TRBD1 (6 bases). CDR3 length: 15 residues. V lost 3 bases to trimming and J lost 2 bases, with 13 bases between them. The germline V gene encodes CDR1 SGHVS and CDR2 FQNEAQ. CDR3 coding DNA: TGTGCCAGCAGCTTGGGTCCCAGGGGCAACTATGGCTACACCTTC. It yields the protein CASSLGPRGNYGYTF.

CDR3: CASRITGRNNSPLHF. CDR3 bases: TGTGCCAGCAGAATTACCGGGAGGAATAATTCACCCCTCCACTTT. The chain carries TRBV27 and TRBJ1-6; D is ambiguous. The CDR3 runs 15 residues. V lost 6 bases and J 5 bases, leaving 14 bases between the germline ends. CDR1 and CDR2 (germline): MNHEY, SMNVEV (reference sequence).

This chain joins TRBV6-5 and TRBJ2-5; 8 bases are a match to TRBD1. Germline loops: CDR1 MNHEY, CDR2 SVGAGI. The junction had 4 bases not matched to a gene; V was cut back by 5 bases and J by 5 bases. This CDR3 contains 13 residues. The CDR3 nucleotides read TGTGCCAGCAGTCCGGACAGGGCGGAGACCCAGTACTTC. As protein: CASSPDRAETQYF.

The CDR3 loop reads CASSSRLLTTKETQYF. The DNA of the CDR3 is TGTGCCAGCAGCTCCCGGTTGTTGACTACCAAAGAGACCCAGTACTTC. The genes are TRBV5-4 and TRBJ2-5, with a weak D call TRBD2 (5 bases). V dropped 3 bases and J dropped 3 bases, with 18 bases sitting between them. The CDR3 sequence is 16 residues long. CDR1 is SGHNT and CDR2 is YYREEE in the germline V gene (reference sequence).

This clone was counted a single time. The V and J genes are TRBV6-4 and TRBJ2-1; 9 nucleotides align to TRBD1. The CDR3 spans 14 residues. CDR1 and CDR2 from the germline V gene are MRHNA and SNTAGT. V lost 5 bases to trimming and J lost 8 bases; unmatched junction nucleotides: 7. The DNA for the CDR3 is TGTGCCAGCAGTCCGGGACAGGGAGGTCATGAGCAGTTCTTC. Amino acid sequence: CASSPGQGGHEQFF.

The genes are TRBV7-9 and TRBJ2-1, with 10 positions matching TRBD2. Trimming cost V 2 bases and J 8 bases; bases outside gene matches: 6. The CDR3 contains 15 residues. Germline assignment: CDR1 SEHNR and CDR2 FQNEAQ (reference sequence). The CDR3 loop reads CASSLLAGVRDEQFF. CDR3 coding DNA: TGTGCCAGCAGCTTACTAGCGGGAGTTCGGGATGAGCAGTTCTTC.

The V and J genes are TRBV6-4 and TRBJ1-2; D call uncertain. Trimming shortened V by 0 bases and J by 0 bases, and 20 bases separated the two germline ends. Germline CDR1 reads MRHNA; CDR2 reads SNTAGT. The CDR3 loop spans 19 amino acids. CDR3 residues: CASSDSKGLAGLSNYGYTF. The DNA for the CDR3 is TGTGCCAGCAGTGACTCGAAAGGTTTGGCAGGCCTTTCTAACTATGGCTACACCTTC.

The J gene is TRBJ1-5, the V gene TRBV19; tentative D call: TRBD1 (5 bases). The V gene lost 5 bases and the J gene lost 7 bases, with 18 bases spanning the gap. From germline, CDR1 is LNHDA and CDR2 SQIVND (reference sequence). The CDR3 has 15 amino acids. CDR3 loop: CASSRQIVPRQPQHF. The CDR3 bases are TGTGCCAGTAGTCGACAGATTGTCCCAAGGCAGCCCCAGCATTTT.

The chain combines TRBV28 with TRBJ1-2; D ambiguous. CDR3 size: 14 residues. The germline V gene has CDR1 MDHEN and CDR2 SYDVKM. Trimming left V 4 bases short and J 4 bases short, with 13 bases between. CDR3 in amino acids: CASSSFQTFYGYTF. The DNA of the CDR3 is TGTGCCAGCAGTTCATTCCAAACTTTCTATGGCTACACCTTC.

The rearrangement uses TRBV27 and TRBJ2-6; D is undetermined. Trimming left V 10 bases short and J 0 bases short, with 4 bases between. CDR3 length equals 12 residues. Germline assignment: CDR1 MNHEY and CDR2 SMNVEV (reference sequence). This CDR3 is CAIRSGANVLTF. CDR3 in DNA: TGTGCCATCCGCTCTGGGGCCAACGTCCTGACTTTC.

This chain uses TRBV9 with TRBJ1-3, with a possible D match to TRBD1 (5 bases). CDR3 size: 15 residues. CDR1 is SGDLS and CDR2 is YYNGEE in the germline V gene. V lost 5 bases and J lost 2, with 14 bases in between. CDR3: CASSFRAGTGNTIYF. Here the CDR3 DNA reads TGTGCCAGCAGTTTCAGGGCAGGGACTGGAAACACCATATATTTT.

The genes are TRBV7-7 and TRBJ2-5; 7 bases fit TRBD2. Germline V CDR1 and CDR2: SSHAT, FNYEAQ (reference sequence). There are 14 residues in the CDR3. Losses at the gene ends were 5 bases for V and 5 bases for J; bases not matched to a gene: 8. The chain's CDR3 is CASSLTSMGETQYF. The CDR3 DNA follows: TGTGCCAGCAGCCTGACTAGCATGGGGGAGACCCAGTACTTC.

The chain employs TRBV7-9 and TRBJ2-1; TRBD1 matches 8 bases. The CDR3 has 15 amino acids. Germline V gene data show CDR1 as SEHNR and CDR2 as FQNEAQ (reference sequence). V gave up 6 bases and J gave up 6 bases; unmatched junction bases: 10. The CDR3 loop reads CASSLDRARFNEQFF. The CDR3 nucleotides read TGTGCCAGCAGTTTGGACAGGGCGAGGTTCAATGAGCAGTTCTTC. Complete variable domain (other parts from reference TRBV7-9 and TRBJ2-1): DTGVSQNPRHKITKRGQNVTFRCDPISEHNRLYWYRQTLGQGPEFLTYFQNEAQLEKSRLLSDRFSAERPKGSFSTLEIQRTEQGDSAMYLCASSLDRARFNEQFFGPGTRLTVL.